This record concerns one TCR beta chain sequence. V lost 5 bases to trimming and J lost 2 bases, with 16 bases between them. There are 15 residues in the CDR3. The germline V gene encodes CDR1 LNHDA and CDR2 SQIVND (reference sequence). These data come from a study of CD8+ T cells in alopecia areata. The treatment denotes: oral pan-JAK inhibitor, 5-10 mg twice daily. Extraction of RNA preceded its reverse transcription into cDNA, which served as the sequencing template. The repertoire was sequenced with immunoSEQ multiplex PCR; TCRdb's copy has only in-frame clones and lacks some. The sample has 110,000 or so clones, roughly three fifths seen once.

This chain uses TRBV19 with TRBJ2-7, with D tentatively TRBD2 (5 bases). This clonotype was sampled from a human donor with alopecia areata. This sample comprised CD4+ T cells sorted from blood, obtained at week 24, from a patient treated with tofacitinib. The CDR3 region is CASSVQLGPTYEQYF. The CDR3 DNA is TGTGCCAGTAGTGTTCAACTAGGGCCCACCTACGAGCAGTACTTC.